The rows below give T cell receptor beta chains drawn from one sample of a study of blood T cell repertoires in COVID-19. Produced via immunoSEQ multiplex PCR; TCRdb's table is partial and in-frame only. This table has about 350,000 clones, around 87% appearing once. The specimen was PBMCs or T cells enriched from blood (not recorded which). These TCRs come from a woman younger than 45 who had recovered from COVID-19. CDR3s include the opening cysteine and the closing phenylalanine or tryptophan. D genes are given only for firm matches. Clone size is given for some rows only: seen once, a few or many times, or a class if the clone is expanded.

clone_size | j_call | v_call | d_call | cdr3_aa | cdr3_nt
- | TRBJ2-3 | TRBV2 | - | CAVPRGAEDTQYF | TGTGCCGTCCCCCGGGGGGCGGAGGATACGCAGTATTTT
few | TRBJ1-2 | TRBV30 | - | CAWSTGFNYGYTF | TGTGCCTGGAGTACGGGGTTCAACTATGGCTACACCTTC
- | TRBJ2-2 | TRBV7-9 | TRBD1 | CASRPGQGYTGELFF | TGTGCCAGCAGACCGGGACAGGGGTACACCGGGGAGCTGTTTTTT
- | TRBJ1-1 | TRBV29-1 | - | CSVEERLFTEAFF | TGCAGCGTTGAAGAGCGGCTTTTCACTGAAGCTTTCTTT
- | TRBJ1-5 | TRBV21-1 | - | CASNEHSNQPQHF | TGTGCCAGCAACGAACATAGCAATCAGCCCCAGCATTTT
- | TRBJ2-5 | TRBV4-2 | - | CASSQERGGIQETQYF | TGTGCCAGCAGCCAAGAGAGGGGGGGAATCCAAGAGACCCAGTACTTC
- | TRBJ1-5 | TRBV19 | - | CATNAGSNQPQHF | TGTGCCACAAACGCGGGGAGCAATCAGCCCCAGCATTTT
- | TRBJ1-1 | TRBV18 | - | CASSPDRTTEAFF | TGTGCCAGCTCACCGGACAGAACCACTGAAGCTTTCTTT
- | TRBJ1-2 | TRBV30 | - | CAWSLAGAMGYTF | TGTGCCTGGAGTCTGGCAGGGGCTATGGGCTACACCTTC
few | TRBJ2-1 | TRBV2 | - | CASRARGDEQFF | TGTGCCAGCAGAGCTAGGGGCGATGAGCAGTTCTTC
once | TRBJ1-2 | TRBV11-3 | - | CASSLEPGIPYGYTF | TGTGCCAGCAGCTTAGAACCCGGGATACCGTATGGCTACACCTTC
- | TRBJ1-2 | TRBV2 | - | CASMWVGGYTF | TGTGCCAGCATGTGGGTCGGGGGCTACACCTTC
- | TRBJ1-1 | TRBV2 | - | CASEGGLSRGTEAFF | TGTGCCAGCGAGGGAGGTTTGAGTCGGGGCACTGAAGCTTTCTTT
- | TRBJ2-6 | TRBV4-3 | TRBD2 | CASSQDLASGNSGANVLTF | TGCGCCAGCAGCCAAGATTTAGCTAGCGGTAACTCTGGGGCCAACGTCCTGACTTTC
once | TRBJ1-5 | TRBV6-2/TRBV6-3 | - | CASSPDIGQGFNQPQHF | TGTGCCAGCAGTCCCGACATAGGCCAGGGGTTCAATCAGCCCCAGCATTTT
- | TRBJ1-1 | TRBV28 | - | CASSLNAGPYNTEAFF | TGTGCCAGCAGTTTAAACGCAGGGCCATATAACACTGAAGCTTTCTTT
- | TRBJ1-2 | TRBV5-4 | TRBD1 | CASSLGQDYGYTF | TGTGCCAGCAGCCTGGGACAGGACTATGGCTACACCTTC
- | TRBJ1-4 | TRBV7-2 | TRBD1 | CASRPLGQAGEKLFF | TGTGCCAGCAGACCACTGGGACAGGCAGGAGAAAAACTGTTTTTT
- | TRBJ2-5 | TRBV5-1 | TRBD1 | CASSPWTGGETQYF | TGCGCCAGCAGCCCTTGGACAGGGGGAGAGACCCAGTACTTC
- | TRBJ2-4 | TRBV11-2 | TRBD2 | CASSPGGGTKNIQYF | TGTGCCAGCAGCCCGGGGGGTGGGACCAAAAACATTCAGTACTTC
- | TRBJ2-7 | TRBV5-1 | TRBD1 | CASSWTGMGYEQYF | TGCGCCAGCAGCTGGACAGGGATGGGCTACGAGCAGTACTTC
- | TRBJ1-2 | TRBV19 | TRBD1 | CASRLGGDYGYTF | TGTGCCAGTAGATTAGGGGGCGACTATGGCTACACCTTC
- | TRBJ2-2 | TRBV12-3/TRBV12-4 | - | CASSPTFGELFF | TGTGCCAGCAGTCCTACCTTCGGGGAGCTGTTTTTT
- | TRBJ1-2 | TRBV6-1 | - | CASSEYALNYGYTF | TGTGCCAGCAGTGAATATGCCCTAAACTATGGCTACACCTTC
- | TRBJ2-5 | TRBV18 | - | CASSPGVETQYF | TGTGCCAGCTCACCTGGAGTGGAGACCCAGTACTTC
- | TRBJ1-2 | TRBV5-1 | - | CASSSTLTGYGYTF | TGCGCCAGCAGCTCGACCCTGACAGGTTATGGCTACACCTTC
once | TRBJ1-2 | TRBV24-1 | - | CATSDREGGYGYTF | TGTGCCACCAGTGACAGGGAGGGTGGCTATGGCTACACCTTC
- | TRBJ2-7 | TRBV13 | - | CASSLSSYEQYF | TGTGCCAGCAGCCTTAGCTCCTACGAGCAGTACTTC
- | TRBJ2-1 | TRBV5-1 | TRBD2 | CASSLGLAVGGEQFF | TGCGCCAGCAGCTTGGGACTAGCGGTCGGAGGTGAGCAGTTCTTC
once | TRBJ2-2 | TRBV14 | TRBD1 | CASSRDRAGELFF | TGTGCCAGCAGCCGAGACAGGGCCGGGGAGCTGTTTTTT
- | TRBJ2-1 | TRBV2 | TRBD2 | CASSPTSGGNEQFF | TGTGCCAGCAGTCCGACTAGCGGGGGGAATGAGCAGTTCTTC
- | TRBJ1-1 | TRBV10-3 | TRBD1 | CAITRGPQIGTEAFF | TGTGCCATCACAAGGGGGCCGCAAATCGGCACTGAAGCTTTCTTT
- | TRBJ1-2 | TRBV13 | - | CASSLGRTGGYTF | TGTGCCAGCAGCCTCGGAAGAACGGGGGGCTACACCTTC
- | TRBJ1-6 | TRBV30 | - | CAWSGYPRRGDGSPLHF | TGTGCCTGGAGTGGATACCCACGCAGGGGAGATGGTTCACCCCTCCACTTT
once | TRBJ1-5 | TRBV12-2 | - | CASRFRSQGDPYSNQPQHF | TGTGCAAGTCGCTTCCGGTCACAGGGGGACCCATATAGCAATCAGCCCCAGCATTTT
- | TRBJ1-2 | TRBV29-1 | TRBD1 | CSGLTGGANYGYTF | TGCAGCGGACTGACAGGGGGCGCGAACTATGGCTACACCTTC
- | TRBJ1-6 | TRBV27 | TRBD1 | CASNNRGNNSPLHF | TGTGCCAGCAATAACAGGGGTAATAATTCACCCCTCCACTTT